This passage covers 17 T cell receptor beta chains from one sample sequenced in a study of a mutant IDH1 vaccine in newly diagnosed glioma. Only in-frame clones appear in the TCRdb table, and some are missing; sequencing was by immunoSEQ multiplex PCR. The table lists tens of thousands of clones, approximately 81% of them singletons. As for time point: baseline, week 1 (first vaccination visit). Treatment here: pre-vaccination baseline after standard-of-care therapy. The specimen was PBMCs, collected from a glioma patient treated with radiotherapy, temozolomide or both. The receptors come from a man younger than 35 with glioma.

The chain has TRBV5-3 and TRBJ2-7; TRBD1 might be the D (5 bases). TRBV5-3 is assigned to the ORF class and has an uncertain function. This CDR3 comprises 13 residues. The V end was cut by 10 bases, the J end by 2 bases, with 16 bases between. The CDR3 loop reads CAFRPQGPYEQYF. The CDR3 DNA reads as TGTGCCTTTCGGCCTCAGGGTCCCTACGAGCAGTACTTC.

V usage is TRBV6-5 and J usage is TRBJ2-7; D is unclear. V gave up 2 bases and J gave up 3 bases, with 8 bases separating them. CDR3 length: 13 residues. Germline V gene sequence: CDR1 MNHEY, CDR2 SVGAGI. The CDR3 DNA follows: TGTGCCAGCAGTTACAGTGGGAACTACGAGCAGTACTTC. As protein: CASSYSGNYEQYF.

The chain employs TRBV30 and TRBJ2-3; no firm D call. Trimming cost V 3 bases and J 1 base, with 14 bases left between them. The CDR3 is 15 residues long. The germline V gene encodes CDR1 GTSNPN and CDR2 SVGIG (reference sequence). CDR3 DNA sequence: TGTGCCTGGAGCCGCGGCTCGGCAGGCACAGATACGCAGTATTTT. It is translated as CAWSRGSAGTDTQYF.

Notes on this clone: An end of the junction does not agree with germline; a read error may underlie this. The rearrangement uses TRBV28 and TRBJ1-2; D gene uncertain. Germline lookup yields CDR1 MDHEN and CDR2 SYDVKM. CDR3 length: 13 amino acids. The CDR3: CAGSRTINYGYTF. The CDR3 DNA is TGTGCCGGCAGTAGGACCATTAACTATGGCTACACCTTC.

This clone was observed a single time. The CDR3: CASSVQRGDGETQYF. In nucleotides, the CDR3 is TGTGCCAGCAGCGTACAGCGGGGGGATGGAGAGACCCAGTACTTC. The chain joins TRBV9 to TRBJ2-5; 9 bases fit TRBD2. The CDR3 runs to 15 residues. The V gene end was trimmed by 1 base and the J gene end by 4 bases; junction bases not matched to a gene: 5. The V gene's germline CDR1 is SGDLS and CDR2 YYNGEE.

The chain joins TRBV4-2 to TRBJ1-5; D is unresolved. CDR3 length equals 15 residues. The V and J ends lost 2 bases and 6 bases respectively, with 14 bases between them. Germline lookup yields CDR1 LGHNA and CDR2 YNFKEQ. DNA for the CDR3: TGTGCCAGCAGCCAAAATTCTGTAGGGTTTCAGCCCCAGCATTTT. Amino acids: CASSQNSVGFQPQHF.

This clone was observed a few times. V and J are TRBV19 and TRBJ2-2; D is possibly TRBD1 or TRBD2 (6 bases each). CDR1 and CDR2 (germline): LNHDA, SQIVND (reference sequence). This CDR3 has 15 amino acids. V lost 4 bases and J lost 4, with 13 bases in between. DNA of the CDR3: TGTGCCAGTAGTAATCCGGGGGCGGTCACCGGGGAGCTGTTTTTT. As protein: CASSNPGAVTGELFF.

This chain uses TRBV14 with TRBJ2-1; 9 bases line up with TRBD1. The CDR3 is 14 amino acids. The V and J ends lost 5 bases and 10 bases, in that order; junction bases with no gene match: 9. CDR1 is SGHDN, CDR2 FVKESK, per germline. In DNA form, the CDR3 reads TGTGCCAGCAGCAGGGGACAGGGCAGGTTGGAGCAGTTCTTC. Protein sequence: CASSRGQGRLEQFF.

This clone was detected once. This sequence joins TRBV5-8 and TRBJ1-4, with D possibly TRBD1 on 5 matching bases. The length of the CDR3 is 16 residues. Germline assignment: CDR1 SGHTS and CDR2 YDEGEE. V lost 2 bases to trimming and J lost 8 bases, with 19 bases between them. CDR3 sequence: CASSFGVGVVREKLFF. In DNA, the CDR3 is TGTGCCAGCAGCTTCGGTGTAGGGGTGGTTAGGGAAAAACTGTTTTTT.

The chain uses TRBV18 and TRBJ1-1; D is unresolved. CDR3 length equals 13 residues. V shed 6 bases and J shed 0 bases, with 8 bases lying between them. Germline V gene data show CDR1 as KGHSH and CDR2 as LQKENI. The CDR3 DNA follows: TGTGCCAGCTCGGGGTCCATGAACACTGAAGCTTTCTTT. Protein product: CASSGSMNTEAFF.

This clone was observed a few times. This chain joins TRBV19 and TRBJ1-5, with D possibly TRBD1 on 5 matching bases. The germline CDR1 and CDR2 sequences are LNHDA and SQIVND (reference sequence). The CDR3 contains 15 residues. Trimming took 2 bases from V and 3 from J, leaving 11 bases between them. CDR3 sequence: CASSIQGNHNQPQHF. Here the CDR3 DNA reads TGTGCCAGTAGTATACAGGGAAATCACAATCAGCCCCAGCATTTT.

This clone appeared once. The genes are TRBV28 and TRBJ1-5; D gene ambiguous. CDR1 and CDR2 (germline): MDHEN, SYDVKM. This CDR3 comprises 13 residues. Trimming pared 5 bases from V and 0 bases from J, leaving 5 bases between. CDR3 nucleotide sequence: TGTGCCAGCAGTCCCTATAGCAATCAGCCCCAGCATTTT. This translates into CASSPYSNQPQHF.

J is TRBJ1-2 and V is TRBV30; D is possibly TRBD1 (6 bases). The V and J ends lost 0 bases and 8 bases respectively, with 13 bases between them. The length of the CDR3 is 13 residues. Germline CDR1 is GTSNPN and CDR2 is SVGIG (reference sequence). DNA for the CDR3: TGTGCCTGGAGTGTAGGGGGAGGGGTGGGCTACACCTTC. As protein: CAWSVGGGVGYTF.

This chain links TRBV6-5 with TRBJ2-1; D may match TRBD1 or TRBD2 (5 bases each). The germline V gene has CDR1 MNHEY and CDR2 SVGAGI. V was trimmed by 0 bases and J by 8 bases, leaving 17 bases between them. The CDR3 extends over 16 amino acids. In nucleotides, the CDR3 is TGTGCCAGCAGTTACTCGATTGAGGCAGGGACGGATGAGCAGTTCTTC. Protein product: CASSYSIEAGTDEQFF.

The V call is TRBV4-1, the J call TRBJ2-7, with TRBD2 matching over 7 bases. The CDR3 is 19 residues long. CDR1 is MGHRA and CDR2 is YSYEKL in the germline V gene. With V trimmed by 4 bases and J by 0 bases, 18 bases remained unmatched. CDR3 loop: CASSPRQGSGGVHSYEQYF. In DNA, the CDR3 is TGCGCCAGCAGCCCCCGCCAGGGTAGTGGGGGGGTCCACTCCTACGAGCAGTACTTC.

V and J are TRBV25-1 and TRBJ1-1; 7 bases line up with TRBD1. Per the germline V gene, CDR1 is MGHDK and CDR2 is SYGVNS. Trimming removed 5 bases from V and 6 bases from J; junction bases left unmatched: 12. The length of the CDR3 is 15 residues. CDR3 bases: TGTGCCAGCAGTCTTGGGACAGCCCGAGGGGCTGAAGCTTTCTTT. This gives the protein CASSLGTARGAEAFF.

The V and J genes are TRBV9 and TRBJ2-2, with TRBD2 as a possible D gene (5 bases). The CDR3 has 15 amino acids. Per germline, CDR1 SGDLS and CDR2 YYNGEE. Trimming took 4 bases from V and 6 from J, leaving 16 bases between them. DNA of the CDR3: TGTGCCAGCAGCTCCCGTCCCGGGATGGCCGGGGAGCTGTTTTTT. It translates to CASSSRPGMAGELFF.